This entry describes one T cell receptor (beta chain). The antigen remains unidentified. The entry originates in a study of T cell responses to AZD1222 COVID-19 vaccine. CDR3 size: 11 residues. CDR1 PRHDT and CDR2 FYEKMQ come from the germline V gene (reference sequence). Trimming removed 0 bases from V and 10 bases from J, with 6 bases in between. Study-level points and caveats: Clonal diversity was possibly underestimated, and the donors were mostly white British, with more females.

The repertoire was sequenced with immunoSEQ multiplex PCR; TCRdb's copy has only in-frame clones and lacks some. Found here are 130,000 or so clones, roughly 89% of them singletons; the top ten hold 5% to 6.5%. This sequence was found in an adult in good health. The rearrangement joins TRBV13 to TRBJ1-1; D remains ambiguous. Here the sequenced sample was peripheral blood, taken on day 0 of AZD1222 vaccination. The DNA for the CDR3 is TGTGCCAGCAGCTTAGGGGGCCGAGCTTTCTTT. It is translated as CASSLGGRAFF. The whole variable domain, remainder taken from reference TRBV13 and TRBJ1-1, is AAGVIQSPRHLIKEKRETATLKCYPIPRHDTVYWYQQGPGQDPQFLISFYEKMQSDKGSIPDRFSAQQFSDYHSELNMSSLELGDSALYFCASSLGGRAFFGQGTRLTVV.